The source of this TCR beta chain is a study of cytomegalovirus exposure and HLA in healthy donors. Study-level background: The roughly 100 million unique TCR beta sequences, from 150 million to 200 million T cells, were found by an earlier analysis. Study-level points and caveats: Cytomegalovirus status, reportedly, was diagnosed with high specificity and sensitivity by the classifier. The study reported that TCR beta sequences accurately predicted HLA-A and HLA-B alleles in most subjects. Later analysis suggested most CMV-associated TCR beta chains were HLA-restricted.

The CDR3 extends over 15 amino acids. Between the trimmed V and J ends, which lost 7 bases and 2 bases, there was a span of 18 bases. Germline CDR1 is MNHGY and CDR2 is SVAAGI. The PCR had 60 Vbeta and 13 Jbeta primers. Sequenced by immunoSEQ multiplex PCR; TCRdb stores in-frame clones only, minus some. The profile shows about 91,000 clones, around nine tenths of them singletons. With regard to this clone: Its target is unknown.

Sequencing input: PBMCs. This receptor was taken from a man aged 30 to 45 in good health and CMV-seropositive. The chain uses TRBV6-9 and TRBJ2-7; possibly TRBD1 for D (6 bases). The CDR3 loop is CASIRTGLGTYEQYF. DNA for the CDR3: TGTGCCAGCATTAGAACAGGGTTAGGGACCTACGAGCAGTACTTC.